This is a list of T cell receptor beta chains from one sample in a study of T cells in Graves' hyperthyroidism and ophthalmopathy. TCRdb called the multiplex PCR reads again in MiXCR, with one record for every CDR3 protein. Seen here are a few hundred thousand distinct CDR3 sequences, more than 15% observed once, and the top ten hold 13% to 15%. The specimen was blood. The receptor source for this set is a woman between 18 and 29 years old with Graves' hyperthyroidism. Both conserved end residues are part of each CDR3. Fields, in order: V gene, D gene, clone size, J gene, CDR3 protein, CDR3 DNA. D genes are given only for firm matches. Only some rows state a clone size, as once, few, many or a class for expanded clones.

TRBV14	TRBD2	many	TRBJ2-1	CASSQPAGLSYNEQFF	TGTGCCAGCAGCCAACCAGCGGGATTATCCTACAATGAGCAGTTCTTC
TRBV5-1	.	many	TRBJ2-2	CASSLTTGELFF	TGTGCCAGCAGTTTGACCACCGGGGAGCTGTTTTTT
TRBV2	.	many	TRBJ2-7	CASRPRGTYEQYF	TGTGCCAGCAGGCCCAGGGGAACCTACGAGCAGTACTTC
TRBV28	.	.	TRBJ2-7	CASSPQDLYEQYF	TGTGCCAGCAGCCCACAAGACCTATACGAGCAGTACTTC
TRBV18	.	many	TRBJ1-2	CASSLVAGYGYTF	TGTGCCAGCTCACTAGTCGCGGGCTATGGCTACACCTTC
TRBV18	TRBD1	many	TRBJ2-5	CASSPRQGRQETQYF	TGTGCCAGCTCACCCAGACAGGGACGGCAAGAGACCCAGTACTTC
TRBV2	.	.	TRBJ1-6	CASSGTQGNSPLHF	TGTGCCAGCAGTGGAACACAGGGTAATTCACCCCTCCACTTT
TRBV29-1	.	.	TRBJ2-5	CSVEEGRGARDF	TGCAGCGTTGAAGAGGGAAGGGGAGCGCGGGACTTC
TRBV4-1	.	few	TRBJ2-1	CASSHLAKSEQFF	TGCGCCAGCAGCCATCTAGCGAAGAGTGAGCAGTTCTTC
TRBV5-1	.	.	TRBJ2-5	CASSFSPLETQYF	TGCGCCAGCAGCTTCAGCCCCCTAGAGACCCAGTACTTC
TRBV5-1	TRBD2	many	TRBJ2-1	CASSKEAGGNEQFF	TGCGCCAGCAGCAAAGAAGCGGGAGGCAATGAGCAGTTCTTC
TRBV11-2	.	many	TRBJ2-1	CASSLYKEQFF	TGTGCCAGCAGCTTATATAAGGAGCAGTTCTTC
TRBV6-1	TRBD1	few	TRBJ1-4	CASTHRDRNEKLFF	TGTGCCAGCACTCACCGGGACAGGAATGAAAAACTGTTTTTT